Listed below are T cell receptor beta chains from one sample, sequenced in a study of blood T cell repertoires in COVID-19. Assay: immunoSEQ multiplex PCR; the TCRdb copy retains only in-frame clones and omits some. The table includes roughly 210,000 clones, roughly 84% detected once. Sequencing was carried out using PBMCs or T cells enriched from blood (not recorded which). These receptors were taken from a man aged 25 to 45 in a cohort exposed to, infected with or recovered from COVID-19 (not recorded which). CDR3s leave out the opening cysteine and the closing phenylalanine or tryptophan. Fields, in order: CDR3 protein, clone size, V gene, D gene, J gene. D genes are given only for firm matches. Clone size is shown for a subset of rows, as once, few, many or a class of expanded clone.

CDR3: ASSLEGLAGGSTGELF
size: .
V: TRBV28
D: TRBD2
J: TRBJ2-2

CDR3: ASSPPGSEAF
size: .
V: TRBV28
D: .
J: TRBJ1-1

CDR3: SVNQGSVNTEAF
size: .
V: TRBV29-1
D: .
J: TRBJ1-1

CDR3: ASGLIDTGELF
size: .
V: TRBV7-7
D: .
J: TRBJ2-2

CDR3: ASSPNLGQGGY
size: .
V: TRBV27
D: TRBD1
J: TRBJ2-7

CDR3: ASSQGLQGRTEAF
size: .
V: TRBV3-1/TRBV3-2
D: TRBD1
J: TRBJ1-1

CDR3: ASSQDRRDSDTGELF
size: .
V: TRBV4-1
D: .
J: TRBJ2-2

CDR3: ASFEGGNQPQH
size: few
V: TRBV19
D: .
J: TRBJ1-5

CDR3: ASSDYYNEQF
size: .
V: TRBV7-9
D: .
J: TRBJ2-1

CDR3: ASSRRSSGSSYEQY
size: .
V: TRBV2
D: TRBD2
J: TRBJ2-7

CDR3: ASSYRGPGTGEEKLF
size: .
V: TRBV27
D: TRBD1
J: TRBJ1-4

CDR3: SVGQYNEQF
size: once
V: TRBV29-1
D: .
J: TRBJ2-1

CDR3: ASSLGLTGPGDNEQF
size: .
V: TRBV5-1
D: TRBD1
J: TRBJ2-1

CDR3: ATSDFPGSPLH
size: few
V: TRBV24-1
D: .
J: TRBJ1-6

CDR3: ASSIFGSEGLF
size: .
V: TRBV19
D: .
J: TRBJ2-2

CDR3: ASSRYRGSYNEQF
size: .
V: TRBV6-2/TRBV6-3
D: TRBD1
J: TRBJ2-1

CDR3: ASRLTGARYNEQF
size: .
V: TRBV6-5
D: TRBD1
J: TRBJ2-1

CDR3: ASSVGRGTDTQY
size: .
V: TRBV5-1
D: .
J: TRBJ2-3

CDR3: ASSLSPNQPQH
size: .
V: TRBV6-5
D: .
J: TRBJ1-5

CDR3: ASSFGLRDRGPEQY
size: .
V: TRBV5-1
D: TRBD1
J: TRBJ2-7

CDR3: ASSLNRNTEAF
size: .
V: TRBV5-1
D: .
J: TRBJ1-1

CDR3: ASGSQGHPSAEAF
size: .
V: TRBV12-5
D: .
J: TRBJ1-1

CDR3: ASSQPAGSRNEQF
size: once
V: TRBV6-2/TRBV6-3
D: .
J: TRBJ2-1

CDR3: ATSRESRQGEQF
size: .
V: TRBV15
D: TRBD1
J: TRBJ2-1

CDR3: ASGSGGVAF
size: .
V: TRBV12-5
D: .
J: TRBJ1-1

CDR3: ASSESTQGGRQY
size: .
V: TRBV10-1
D: .
J: TRBJ2-7

CDR3: ASSVQVDTGELF
size: many
V: TRBV6-4
D: .
J: TRBJ2-2

CDR3: ASSGTGGANEKLF
size: .
V: TRBV9
D: TRBD1
J: TRBJ1-4

CDR3: ASSSYGQGAFGYT
size: .
V: TRBV7-9
D: TRBD1
J: TRBJ1-2

CDR3: ASSWLGGGTEAF
size: .
V: TRBV27
D: .
J: TRBJ1-1

CDR3: ASSQTPREVARDEQY
size: .
V: TRBV4-1
D: TRBD2
J: TRBJ2-7

CDR3: ASSPEGLGNQPQH
size: few
V: TRBV7-9
D: .
J: TRBJ1-5

CDR3: ASSLDGVQETQY
size: .
V: TRBV28
D: .
J: TRBJ2-5

CDR3: ASSLENRGGNTIY
size: .
V: TRBV7-2
D: .
J: TRBJ1-3

CDR3: ASSESKGGRDTGELF
size: few
V: TRBV25-1
D: .
J: TRBJ2-2

CDR3: ASSLAWQGVKSGANVLT
size: once
V: TRBV7-9
D: TRBD1
J: TRBJ2-6

CDR3: SVFERGGNTEAF
size: .
V: TRBV29-1
D: TRBD1
J: TRBJ1-1

CDR3: ASSLGGGLSSYEQY
size: .
V: TRBV11-2
D: TRBD1
J: TRBJ2-7

CDR3: ASSLVLAGGPTGGNNEQF
size: .
V: TRBV7-6
D: TRBD2
J: TRBJ2-1

CDR3: ASSQDGTGGYNEQF
size: few
V: TRBV4-3
D: TRBD1
J: TRBJ2-1

CDR3: ASSRDRGTSEQY
size: once
V: TRBV6-5
D: TRBD1
J: TRBJ2-7

CDR3: ASSSGDALEQY
size: .
V: TRBV7-9
D: .
J: TRBJ2-7

CDR3: ASSLDRANTGELF
size: .
V: TRBV5-1
D: .
J: TRBJ2-2

CDR3: ASSLESGTFTYNEQF
size: .
V: TRBV7-2
D: .
J: TRBJ2-1